This T cell receptor beta chain was captured by sequencing in a study of PD-1 blockade in classical Hodgkin lymphoma. Produced via immunoSEQ multiplex PCR; TCRdb's table is partial and in-frame only. The sample comprises about 62,000 clones, about nine tenths of which are singletons, and roughly an eighth rests with the top ten. Autologous stem cell transplantation was followed by relapse in every patient, and brentuximab vedotin exposure varied. The clonotype was recovered from a human donor with classical Hodgkin lymphoma. Source: peripheral blood mononuclear cells (PBMCs), taken at baseline.

The CDR3 protein is CASSLGSGSGQPQHF. DNA of the CDR3: TGTGCCAGCAGCTTAGGATCGGGGTCCGGACAGCCCCAGCATTTT. V and J are TRBV7-2 and TRBJ1-5; D gene unclear. Trimming removed 1 base at V and 7 bases at J, with 14 bases between. From germline, CDR1 is SGHTA and CDR2 FQGNSA. This CDR3 spans 15 amino acids.